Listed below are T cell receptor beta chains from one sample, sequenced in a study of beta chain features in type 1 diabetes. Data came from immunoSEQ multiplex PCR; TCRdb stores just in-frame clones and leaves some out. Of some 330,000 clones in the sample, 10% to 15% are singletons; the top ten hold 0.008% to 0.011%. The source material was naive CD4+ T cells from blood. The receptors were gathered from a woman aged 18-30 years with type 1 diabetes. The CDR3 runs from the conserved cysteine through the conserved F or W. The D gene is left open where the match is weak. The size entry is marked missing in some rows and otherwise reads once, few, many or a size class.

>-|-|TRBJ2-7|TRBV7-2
TGTGCCAGCAGCCTGCCGAGCTCCGGGGAGCAGTACTTC
CASSLPSSGEQYF
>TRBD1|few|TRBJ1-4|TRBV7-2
TGTGCCAGCAGCTTTGACAGGGCTCATGCTGAAAAACTGTTTTTT
CASSFDRAHAEKLFF
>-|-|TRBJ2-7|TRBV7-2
TGTGCCAGCAGCTTAGGGGTGGACAGTCCTTACCCCTACGAGCAGTACTTC
CASSLGVDSPYPYEQYF
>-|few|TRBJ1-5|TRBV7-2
TGTGCCAGCAGCTTGGAACACCCCGGGCAGCCCCAGCATTTT
CASSLEHPGQPQHF
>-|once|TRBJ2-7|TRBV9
TGTGCCAGCAGCGCCGAGGGGCAGGGGTCCTACGAGCAGTACTTC
CASSAEGQGSYEQYF
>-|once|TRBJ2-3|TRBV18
TGTGCCAGCTCACAGACGGTAGGGGCAGATACGCAGTATTTT
CASSQTVGADTQYF
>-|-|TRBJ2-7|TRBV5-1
TGCGCCAGCAGCGCACCGACAGCCTCCTACGAGCAGTACTTC
CASSAPTASYEQYF
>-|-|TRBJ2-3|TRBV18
TGTGCCAGCTCACCACCGACAGGCACAGATACGCAGTATTTT
CASSPPTGTDTQYF
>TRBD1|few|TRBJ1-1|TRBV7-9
TGTGCCAGCAGCGTTACAGGGGTCCGTTCCCTGAACACTGAAGCTTTCTTT
CASSVTGVRSLNTEAFF
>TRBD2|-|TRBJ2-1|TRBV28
TGTGCCAGCAGTTTCTCCGGGACTAGCTCCTACAATGAGCAGTTCTTC
CASSFSGTSSYNEQFF
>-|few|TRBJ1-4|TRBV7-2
TGTGCCAGCACCGTTCGTCGCGGGACGGTGGAAAAACTGTTTTTT
CASTVRRGTVEKLFF
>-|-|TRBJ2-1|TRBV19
TGTGCCAGTAGGGGACGTGGGGGCCCCTACAATGAGCAGTTCTTC
CASRGRGGPYNEQFF
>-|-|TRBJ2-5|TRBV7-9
TGTGCCAGCAGCTTGCAAGGGGTCCAAGAGACCCAGTACTTC
CASSLQGVQETQYF
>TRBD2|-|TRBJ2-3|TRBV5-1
TGCGCCAGCAGCTGGACTAGCGGATCCCTTACCACAGATACGCAGTATTTT
CASSWTSGSLTTDTQYF
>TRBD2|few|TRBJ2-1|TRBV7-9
TGTGCCAGCAGTTGGACTAGCGGGAGGGCCCTCGGCTCCTACAATGAGCAGTTCTTC
CASSWTSGRALGSYNEQFF
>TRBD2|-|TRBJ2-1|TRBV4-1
TGCGCCAGCAGCCAAGATATCGGGGGGAGTGAGGTCTACAATGAGCAGTTCTTC
CASSQDIGGSEVYNEQFF
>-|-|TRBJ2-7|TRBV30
TGTGCCTGGAGCTACCATGACTTTATGTACTTC
CAWSYHDFMYF
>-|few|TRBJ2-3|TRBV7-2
TGTGCCAGCAGCTTAGCGCGGGTAGTCTCAGCCCGCGGAACGCAGTATTTT
CASSLARVVSARGTQYF
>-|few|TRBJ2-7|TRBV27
TGTGCCAGCAGCAGCCGCGCGGGGTACGAGCAGTACTTC
CASSSRAGYEQYF
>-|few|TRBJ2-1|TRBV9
TGTGCCAGCAGCGCCCAGGGAAACTCCTACAATGAGCAGTTCTTC
CASSAQGNSYNEQFF
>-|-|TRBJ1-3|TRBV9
TGTGCCAGCAGCGTCTCGAGCGCGCGGGACTCTGGAAACACCATATATTTT
CASSVSSARDSGNTIYF
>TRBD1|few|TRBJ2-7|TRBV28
TGTGCCAGCACCCCAGGGGGCATTATATACGAGCAGTACTTC
CASTPGGIIYEQYF
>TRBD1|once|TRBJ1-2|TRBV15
TGTGCCACCAGCAGAGGACAGGGCGGTGGCTACACCTTC
CATSRGQGGGYTF
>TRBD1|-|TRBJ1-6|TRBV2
TGTGCCAGCAGTGAGCCCAGGGGGGCTGGTTCACCCCTCCACTTT
CASSEPRGAGSPLHF
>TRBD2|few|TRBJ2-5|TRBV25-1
TGTGCCAGCAGTCCCTCCACCGGGAGCGGGGCCTTAAAAGAGACCCAGTACTTC
CASSPSTGSGALKETQYF
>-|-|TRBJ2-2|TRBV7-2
TGTGCCAGCAGCTTCCACAGGAGGGACACCGGGGAGCTGTTTTTT
CASSFHRRDTGELFF
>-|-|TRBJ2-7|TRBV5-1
TGCGCCAGCAGCTTCGAGGGAGAGGACGAGCAGTACTTC
CASSFEGEDEQYF
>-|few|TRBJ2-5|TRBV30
TGTGCCTGGTTTTCGGGGGACGGAGAGACCCAGTACTTC
CAWFSGDGETQYF
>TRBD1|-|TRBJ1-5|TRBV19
TGTGCCAGTAGAAGGGGGCAGGGGGGTCAGCCCCAGCATTTT
CASRRGQGGQPQHF
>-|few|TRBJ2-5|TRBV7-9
TGTGCCAGCAGCCGAGGACAGCAAGAGACCCAGTACTTC
CASSRGQQETQYF
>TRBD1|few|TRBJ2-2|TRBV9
TGTGCCAGCAGCGTAGGGACAGGGCGGGACACCGGGGAGCTGTTTTTT
CASSVGTGRDTGELFF
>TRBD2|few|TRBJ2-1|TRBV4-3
TGCGCCAGCAGCCAAGACGCCGGGACTAGGATCTTCTTC
CASSQDAGTRIFF